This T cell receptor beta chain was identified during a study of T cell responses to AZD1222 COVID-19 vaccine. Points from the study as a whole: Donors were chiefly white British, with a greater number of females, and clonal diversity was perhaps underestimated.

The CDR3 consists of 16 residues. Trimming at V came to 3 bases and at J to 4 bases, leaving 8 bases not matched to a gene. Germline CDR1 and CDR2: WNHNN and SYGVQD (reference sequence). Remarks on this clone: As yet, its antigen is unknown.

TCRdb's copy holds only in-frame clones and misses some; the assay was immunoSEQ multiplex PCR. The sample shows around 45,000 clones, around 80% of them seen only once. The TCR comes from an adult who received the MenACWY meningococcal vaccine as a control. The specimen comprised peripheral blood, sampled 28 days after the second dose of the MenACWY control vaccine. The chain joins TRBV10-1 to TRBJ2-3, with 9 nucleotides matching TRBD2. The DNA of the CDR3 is TGCGCCAGCAGTGATGAAAGCGGGAGGCGGGCAGATACGCAGTATTTT. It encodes CASSDESGRRADTQYF.